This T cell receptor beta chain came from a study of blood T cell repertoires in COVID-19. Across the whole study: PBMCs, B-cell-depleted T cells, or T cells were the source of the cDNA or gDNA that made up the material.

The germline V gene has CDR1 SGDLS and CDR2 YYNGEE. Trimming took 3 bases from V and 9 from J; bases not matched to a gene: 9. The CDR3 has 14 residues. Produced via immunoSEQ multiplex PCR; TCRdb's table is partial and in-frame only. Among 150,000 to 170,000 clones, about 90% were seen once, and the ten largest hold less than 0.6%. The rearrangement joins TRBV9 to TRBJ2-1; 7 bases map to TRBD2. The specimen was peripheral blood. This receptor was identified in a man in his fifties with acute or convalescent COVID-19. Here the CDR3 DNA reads TGTGCCAGCAGCGAGGATAATGGGAGGGTTGAGCAGTTCTTC. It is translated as CASSEDNGRVEQFF.